This T cell receptor (beta chain) comes out of a study of CD8 T cells in ankylosing spondylitis. General observations from the study: According to the report, clones linked to the disease were significantly enriched in matched synovial fluid samples taken from ankylosing spondylitis patients.

Quantitative 5'-RACE with molecular barcodes was used to make the TCR beta libraries. Using its own MiXCR run on the 5' RACE reads, TCRdb lists one record per CDR3 protein. The repertoire holds around 150,000 distinct CDR3 sequences, with about 18% as singletons. This clonotype was detected many times. Its antigen is unidentified. CDR3 length equals 15 residues. Germline CDR1 MNHEY, CDR2 SVGAGI. V gave up 4 bases and J gave up 2 bases; unmatched junction bases: 3. The specimen was blood, either unsorted or a sorted T cell fraction (not recorded which). This chain connects TRBV6-5 to TRBJ2-7; 12 nucleotides match TRBD2. This clonotype was sampled from a male donor with ankylosing spondylitis or in good health (not recorded which). The CDR3 reads CASSLLAGGPYEQYF. The DNA for the CDR3 is TGTGCCAGCAGTTTGCTAGCGGGAGGGCCCTACGAGCAGTACTTC.